The rows below give T cell receptor beta chains drawn from one sample of a study of shared T cell receptors in the human thymus. Produced via immunoSEQ multiplex PCR; TCRdb's table is partial and in-frame only. The table records 650,000 to 950,000 clones, 80% to 90% of them present only once. A further study also used this sample, focusing on human thymus T cells.

The source material was thymocytes. The receptors here all came from a girl in the first two years of life with a congenital heart defect. Both conserved end residues are part of each CDR3. A D gene is named only where the DNA matches it firmly. For some rows the clone size is stated as once, few or many, or as a class when expanded; others skip it.

J | length | D | V | size | DNA | CDR3
TRBJ1-2 | 14 | - | TRBV2 | - | TGTGCCAGCAGTGAACGCGGGCCGGGCTATGGCTACACCTTC | CASSERGPGYGYTF
TRBJ2-7 | 14 | TRBD1 | TRBV4-3 | - | TGCGCCAGCAGCCAGACAGGGGGCGCGTACGAGCAGTACTTC | CASSQTGGAYEQYF
TRBJ1-1 | 15 | - | TRBV5-1 | - | TGCGCCAGCAGCTTGATGATGGGCTTGAACACTGAAGCTTTCTTT | CASSLMMGLNTEAFF
TRBJ2-1 | 18 | TRBD1 | TRBV5-1 | few | TGCGCCAGCAGCTTGGAGGCAGGGGGTTCCGAAGATGACAATGAGCAGTTCTTC | CASSLEAGGSEDDNEQFF
TRBJ2-7 | 14 | - | TRBV7-9 | - | TGTGCCAGCAGCTTAGTTCCCGACACCTACGAGCAGTACTTC | CASSLVPDTYEQYF
TRBJ1-5 | 13 | TRBD1 | TRBV2 | - | TGTGCCAGCAGTCCGACAGGGAGGCAGCCCCAGCATTTT | CASSPTGRQPQHF
TRBJ1-5 | 16 | - | TRBV4-3 | - | TGCGCCAGCAGCCAGGATGCCAGGGGCGGCAATCAGCCCCAGCATTTT | CASSQDARGGNQPQHF
TRBJ2-7 | 18 | - | TRBV5-5 | - | TGTGCCAGCAGCGCGAAGACAGCCACCACTTCCTTTACCTACGAGCAGTACTTC | CASSAKTATTSFTYEQYF
TRBJ1-6 | 15 | - | TRBV7-9 | - | TGTGCCAGCAGCTTCCCGGGACAACCGGGTTCACCCCTCCACTTT | CASSFPGQPGSPLHF
TRBJ2-3 | 13 | - | TRBV2 | once | TGTGCCAGCATGGGACTGAACACAGATACGCAGTATTTT | CASMGLNTDTQYF
TRBJ1-2 | 16 | - | TRBV11-2 | - | TGTGCCAGCAGCCGGGGGCGGGGGATGGGAAACTATGGCTACACCTTC | CASSRGRGMGNYGYTF
TRBJ2-1 | 16 | - | TRBV7-8 | - | TGTGCCAGCAGCTACCTAGTCATCAGGGCTTACAATGAGCAGTTCTTC | CASSYLVIRAYNEQFF
TRBJ1-6 | 15 | TRBD1 | TRBV2 | once | TGTGCCAGCAGTACTACCGGGACAGCTAATTCACCCCTCCACTTT | CASSTTGTANSPLHF
TRBJ2-5 | 16 | TRBD1 | TRBV5-1 | - | TGCGCCAGCAGCACCCTTCATTCGGACAGGGTAGAGACCCAGTACTTC | CASSTLHSDRVETQYF
TRBJ1-6 | 16 | - | TRBV7-6 | - | TGTGCCAGCAGCTTAGGGCAGACTTTCTATAATTCACCCCTCCACTTT | CASSLGQTFYNSPLHF
TRBJ1-6 | 16 | TRBD1 | TRBV2 | - | TGTGCCAGCAGGAGGGACAGGGTTCCTTATAATTCACCCCTCCACTTT | CASRRDRVPYNSPLHF
TRBJ2-1 | 17 | TRBD2 | TRBV28 | once | TGTGCCAGCAGTTCCCGACTAGCGGGGGGGAAGGAGAATGAGCAGTTCTTC | CASSSRLAGGKENEQFF
TRBJ1-5 | 15 | - | TRBV19 | - | TGTGCCAGTAGTAGTCCAGGCTTGGGCAATCAGCCCCAGCATTTT | CASSSPGLGNQPQHF
TRBJ1-2 | 18 | - | TRBV5-1 | - | TGCGCCAGCAGCTTCACTGGGGGGAACAGGTTTTCTAACTATGGCTACACCTTC | CASSFTGGNRFSNYGYTF
TRBJ2-5 | 15 | - | TRBV10-3 | - | TGTGCCACGGGAGGCCCGGACAGGGTCCAAGAGACCCAGTACTTC | CATGGPDRVQETQYF
TRBJ1-1 | 14 | TRBD1 | TRBV10-2 | - | TGCGCCAGCACAAAGGGACAGGGGAACACTGAAGCTTTCTTT | CASTKGQGNTEAFF
TRBJ1-5 | 15 | - | TRBV28 | - | TGTGCCAGCAGTTTAGGGGCCGGGCCCTATCAGCCCCAGCATTTT | CASSLGAGPYQPQHF
TRBJ1-4 | 13 | TRBD1 | TRBV10-3 | - | TGTGCCATCAACCGGGACAGGGGTGAAAAACTGTTTTTT | CAINRDRGEKLFF
TRBJ1-5 | 19 | TRBD1 | TRBV7-8 | - | TGTGCCAGCAGCTTTTCATCCCGATGTGGGGGACAGGAGCACCAGCCCCAGCATTTT | CASSFSSRCGGQEHQPQHF
TRBJ1-6 | 18 | - | TRBV15 | - | TGTGCCACCAGCAGAGATCGCCGGACCCGGGATGGTCGATCACCCCTCCACTTT | CATSRDRRTRDGRSPLHF
TRBJ1-1 | 18 | TRBD1 | TRBV28 | - | TGTGCCAGCAGTTTAGAATGGGTGACAGGGTCTGGGAATACTGAAGCTTTCTTT | CASSLEWVTGSGNTEAFF
TRBJ2-3 | 17 | - | TRBV11-3 | - | TGTGCCAGCAGCTTAGATTTGGCGGAAGCCCGAGCAGATACGCAGTATTTT | CASSLDLAEARADTQYF
TRBJ2-1 | 14 | TRBD2 | TRBV19 | - | TGTGCCACTAAGTGGGGGGGCTCCTACAATGAGCAGTTCTTC | CATKWGGSYNEQFF
TRBJ2-2 | 16 | TRBD1 | TRBV2 | - | TGTGCCAGCAGTGGCCGGGACAGGGAAAACACCGGGGAGCTGTTTTTT | CASSGRDRENTGELFF
TRBJ1-1 | 13 | - | TRBV30 | - | TGTGCCTCTCCCCGGGAGGAGGGCGCTGAAGCTTTCTTT | CASPREEGAEAFF
TRBJ2-1 | 12 | - | TRBV10-2 | - | TGCGCCAGCAGTGACAGTTTTCCTGAGCAGTTCTTC | CASSDSFPEQFF
TRBJ2-5 | 16 | TRBD2 | TRBV27 | - | TGTGCCAGCTGGGGAGGACTAGCGGGGAGTTCGGAGACCCAGTACTTC | CASWGGLAGSSETQYF
TRBJ1-2 | 16 | TRBD1 | TRBV28 | - | TGTGCCAGCAGTTTGCGGGGACAGGGGGGTAACTATGGCTACACCTTC | CASSLRGQGGNYGYTF
TRBJ1-2 | 14 | TRBD1 | TRBV27 | once | TGTGCCAGCAATACGGACAGGCCCTTCTATGGCTACACCTTC | CASNTDRPFYGYTF
TRBJ2-7 | 15 | TRBD2 | TRBV4-3 | few | TGCGCCAGCAGCCATCAAGCGGGGGGGCCCTACGAGCAGTACTTC | CASSHQAGGPYEQYF
TRBJ1-6 | 19 | - | TRBV6-9 | - | TGTGCCAGCACCTCAGGACTCTACTACTCAAGCTCCTATAATTCACCCCTCCACTTT | CASTSGLYYSSSYNSPLHF
TRBJ2-7 | 16 | - | TRBV4-1 | - | TGCGCCAGCAGCCAAGAACGGAGGGGCAGGACCTACGAGCAGTACTTC | CASSQERRGRTYEQYF
TRBJ1-5 | 14 | TRBD1 | TRBV2 | - | TGTGCCAGCAGTCCGGGACAGGGCGTTCAGCCCCAGCATTTT | CASSPGQGVQPQHF
TRBJ2-1 | 14 | - | TRBV2 | - | TGTGCCAGCAGTGGACTGAGCTCCTACAATGAGCAGTTCTTC | CASSGLSSYNEQFF
TRBJ1-1 | 15 | TRBD1 | TRBV7-6 | once | TGTGCCAGCAGTAAAACTCCCGACAGGGGCCCCGGGGCTTTCTTT | CASSKTPDRGPGAFF
TRBJ2-6 | 20 | - | TRBV19 | - | TGTGCCAGTAGTATAGATAGTGTTAATCCCCTAAGCTCTGGGGCCAACGTCCTGACTTTC | CASSIDSVNPLSSGANVLTF
TRBJ1-2 | 13 | - | TRBV5-4 | - | TGTGCCAGCAGCTTGGACAGCTCAGGGGGCTACACCTTC | CASSLDSSGGYTF
TRBJ1-5 | 17 | - | TRBV28 | - | TGTGCCAGCAGACCGAAAAATAGCTCCCCAAGCAATCAGCCCCAGCATTTT | CASRPKNSSPSNQPQHF
TRBJ2-7 | 14 | - | TRBV4-1 | - | TGCGCCAGCAGCCAAGTACAGGTTACCTACGAGCAGTACTTC | CASSQVQVTYEQYF
TRBJ1-1 | 17 | TRBD1 | TRBV7-9 | - | TGTGCCAGCAGCTTAGTATTTTTTGGACAGGGGTTCACTGAAGCTTTCTTT | CASSLVFFGQGFTEAFF
TRBJ2-7 | 17 | TRBD1 | TRBV5-6 | - | TGTGCCAGCAGCTTGGATGTAAAGGACAGGGGTCGACTCGAGCAGTACTTC | CASSLDVKDRGRLEQYF
TRBJ1-6 | 17 | TRBD1 | TRBV27 | - | TGTGCCAGCAGTTTGTCGACCCGACAGGGGTATAATTCACCCCTCCACTTT | CASSLSTRQGYNSPLHF